The clone carrying this T cell receptor (beta chain) came up a few times. Its matching antigen is unknown. Pregnant or lactating patients and those with other autoimmune diseases or uncontrolled infections were excluded. The TCR beta CDR3 regions underwent amplification from RNA transcripts. First-round RT-PCR used HTBI primers; second-round multiplex PCR followed. Each CDR3 protein is one row after TCRdb ran MiXCR on the multiplex PCR reads. The sample contains 660,000 or so distinct CDR3 sequences, just over 40% of which appear only once. This CDR3 region has 14 residues. V was clipped by 1 base and J by 2 bases, with 7 bases between them. Per germline, CDR1 SGHKS and CDR2 YYEKEE (reference sequence). This record comes from a study of Graves' ophthalmopathy and Graves' hyperthyroidism. Whole-study findings and limits: Clonotypes were expanded in thyroid at above 0.001 frequency, and most also appeared in blood. As the model predicted ophthalmopathy progression, it achieved a sensitivity of 70.59% and a specificity of about 72%.

Sequences were obtained from peripheral blood. This chain connects TRBV5-5 to TRBJ1-5; D not resolved. The source is an adult man with Graves' ophthalmopathy. In DNA form, the CDR3 reads TGTGCCAGCAGCTTGTTCGTAGGCAATCAGCCCCAGCATTTT. This gives the protein CASSLFVGNQPQHF. Complete variable domain (other parts from reference TRBV5-5 and TRBJ1-5): DAGVTQSPTHLIKTRGQQVTLRCSPISGHKSVSWYQQVLGQGPQFIFQYYEKEERGRGNFPDRFSARQFPNYSSELNVNALLLGDSALYLCASSLFVGNQPQHFGDGTRLSIL.